The rows below give T cell receptor beta chains drawn from one sample of a study of blood T cell repertoires in COVID-19. Using immunoSEQ multiplex PCR, the repertoire was profiled, and TCRdb retains in-frame clones only, with some absent. Among tens of thousands of clones listed, more than 70% were seen once. The material sequenced was peripheral blood. The receptors originated from a human donor in a cohort sampled during active COVID-19. The donor label of this sample is uncertain. Both conserved end residues are trimmed from each CDR3. Fields, in order: CDR3 length, J gene, V gene, CDR3 protein.

>11|TRBJ1-2|TRBV6-5
ASRSTGDYGYT
>13|TRBJ2-2|TRBV11-3
AIWGGERPPGELF
>12|TRBJ1-2|TRBV5-1
ASSPTPSNYGYT
>13|TRBJ2-3|TRBV30
AWSTRGARTDTQY
>11|TRBJ2-5|TRBV28
ASRQQGQETQY
>13|TRBJ1-3|TRBV10-2
ASSESGGNLNTIY
>11|TRBJ2-1|TRBV18
ASSPPFLGEQF
>11|TRBJ2-5|TRBV5-1
ASSPEYQETQY
>13|TRBJ2-1|TRBV19
ASSIDRGKENEQF
>13|TRBJ2-7|TRBV27
ASSPGWSGSHEQY
>10|TRBJ2-7|TRBV7-9
ASSLVEGEQY
>15|TRBJ2-5|TRBV3-1/TRBV3-2
ASSQTWQLAGRETQY
>12|TRBJ1-1|TRBV5-1
ASSLTGVDTEAF
>15|TRBJ2-2|TRBV19
ASSHLTSGRGTGELF
>11|TRBJ2-7|TRBV11-2
ASSSGQTTMQY
>13|TRBJ2-1|TRBV19
ASSIRLAGGAEQF
>14|TRBJ1-3|TRBV11-2
ASSQIRGPSGNTIY
>12|TRBJ2-7|TRBV3-1/TRBV3-2
ASSQTSGSDEQY
>10|TRBJ1-1|TRBV30
AWSVGHGEAF
>11|TRBJ2-5|TRBV12-3/TRBV12-4
ASSSRGQETQY
>13|TRBJ1-2|TRBV19
ASLSGTGQFYGYT
>13|TRBJ1-3|TRBV3-1/TRBV3-2
ASSQDVDSGNTIY
>11|TRBJ2-5|TRBV27
ASSSSGGETQY